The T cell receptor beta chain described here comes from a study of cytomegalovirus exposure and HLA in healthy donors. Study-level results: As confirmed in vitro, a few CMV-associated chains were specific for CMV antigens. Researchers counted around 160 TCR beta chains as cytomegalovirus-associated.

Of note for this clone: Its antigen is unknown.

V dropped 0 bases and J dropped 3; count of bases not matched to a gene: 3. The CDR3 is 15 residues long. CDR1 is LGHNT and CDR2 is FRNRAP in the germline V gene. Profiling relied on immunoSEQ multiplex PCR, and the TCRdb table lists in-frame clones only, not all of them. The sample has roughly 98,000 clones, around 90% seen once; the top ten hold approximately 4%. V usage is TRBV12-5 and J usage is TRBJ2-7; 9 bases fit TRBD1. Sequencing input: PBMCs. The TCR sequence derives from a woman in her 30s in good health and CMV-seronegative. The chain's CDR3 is CASGLVRDRVYEQYF. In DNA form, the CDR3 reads TGTGCTAGTGGTTTGGTACGGGACAGGGTCTACGAGCAGTACTTC. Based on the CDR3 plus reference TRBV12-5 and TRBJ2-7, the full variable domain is DARVTQTPRHKVTEMGQEVTMRCQPILGHNTVFWYRQTMMQGLELLAYFRNRAPLDDSGMPKDRFSAEMPDATLATLKIQPSEPRDSAVYFCASGLVRDRVYEQYFGPGTRLTVT.